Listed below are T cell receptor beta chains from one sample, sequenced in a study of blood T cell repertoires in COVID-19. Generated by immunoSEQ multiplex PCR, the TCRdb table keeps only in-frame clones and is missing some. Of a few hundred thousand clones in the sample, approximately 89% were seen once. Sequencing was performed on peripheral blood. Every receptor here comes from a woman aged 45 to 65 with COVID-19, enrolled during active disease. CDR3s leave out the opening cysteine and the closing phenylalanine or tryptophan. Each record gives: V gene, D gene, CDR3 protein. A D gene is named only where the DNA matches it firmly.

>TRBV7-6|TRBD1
ASSQTGDRGYGYT
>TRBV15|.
ATTTIETSSTHGYT
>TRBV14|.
ASSQRPNDSKQY
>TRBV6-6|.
ASSYHMEGYT
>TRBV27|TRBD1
ASTPGQAKNTEAF
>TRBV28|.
ASRAQGNNQPQH
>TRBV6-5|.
ATRASVGYT
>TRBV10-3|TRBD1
AISENRGQGYT
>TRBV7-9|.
ASSSGLQLRRGEKLF
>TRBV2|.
ASRATGPNTEAF
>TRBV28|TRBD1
ASSFPPGQGSGYT
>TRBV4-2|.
ASSHTRDPSYEQY
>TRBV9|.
ASSVEMGLPRSYT
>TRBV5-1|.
ASSLAGGYGYT
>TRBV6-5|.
ASTETGSISSPLH
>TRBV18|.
ASSAGAGATNYGYT
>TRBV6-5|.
ASRERPTSGNTIY
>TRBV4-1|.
ASSQDYSQETQY
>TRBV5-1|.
ASSYKRDTSYEQY
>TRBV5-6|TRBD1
ASSSGDRGPDTQY
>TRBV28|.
ASSPSAGITEAF
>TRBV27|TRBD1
ASSWTGGINSPLH
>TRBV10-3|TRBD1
AISRQGNNEQY
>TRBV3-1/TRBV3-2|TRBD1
ASSQVLTGTPLH
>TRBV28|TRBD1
ASRLGQGGNTEAF
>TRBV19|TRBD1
ASSTTGLNTEAF
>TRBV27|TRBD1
ASSLYTGVGEKLF
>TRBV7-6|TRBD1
ASSPRTGPTQETQY
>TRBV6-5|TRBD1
ASNRQGQGAIEAF
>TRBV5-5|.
ASSLGRETQY
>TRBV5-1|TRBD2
ASSLSGSAGVIEQY
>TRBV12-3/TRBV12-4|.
ASSLTRDTEAF
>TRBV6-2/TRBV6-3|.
ASSFRSGQTLHYEQY
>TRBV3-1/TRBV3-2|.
ASSQDKRLINTEAF
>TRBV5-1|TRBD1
ASSPRGHGETEAF
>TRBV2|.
ASKGRQVDAGANVLT
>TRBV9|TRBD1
ASSARDRDTEAF
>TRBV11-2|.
ASSISGAYNEQF
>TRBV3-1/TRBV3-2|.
ASRPSSTLAPDTQY
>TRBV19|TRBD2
ASSPGTRLSLPGTDTQY
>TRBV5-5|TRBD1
ASSLGGGVRAF
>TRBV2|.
ASSDRRTGKDIQY
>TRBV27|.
ASNTGPKGAGYT